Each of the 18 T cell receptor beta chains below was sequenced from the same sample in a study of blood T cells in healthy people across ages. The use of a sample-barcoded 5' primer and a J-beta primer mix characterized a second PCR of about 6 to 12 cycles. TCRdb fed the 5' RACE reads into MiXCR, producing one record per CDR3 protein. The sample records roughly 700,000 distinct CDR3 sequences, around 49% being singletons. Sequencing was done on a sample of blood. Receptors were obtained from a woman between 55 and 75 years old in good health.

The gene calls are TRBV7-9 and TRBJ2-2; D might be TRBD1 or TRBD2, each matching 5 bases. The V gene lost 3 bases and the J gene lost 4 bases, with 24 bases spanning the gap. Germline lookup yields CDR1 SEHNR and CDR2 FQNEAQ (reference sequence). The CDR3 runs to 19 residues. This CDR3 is CASSFYRSRLTEGTGELFF. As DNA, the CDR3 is TGTGCCAGCAGCTTCTATCGGTCCCGCCTGACAGAGGGCACCGGGGAGCTGTTTTTT.

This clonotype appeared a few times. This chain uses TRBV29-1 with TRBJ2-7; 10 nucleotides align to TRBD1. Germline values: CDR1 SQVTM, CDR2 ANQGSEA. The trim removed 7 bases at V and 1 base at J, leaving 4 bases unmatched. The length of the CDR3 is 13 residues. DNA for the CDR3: TGCAGCGCGACAGGGGGCAAATCCTACGAGCAGTACTTC. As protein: CSATGGKSYEQYF.

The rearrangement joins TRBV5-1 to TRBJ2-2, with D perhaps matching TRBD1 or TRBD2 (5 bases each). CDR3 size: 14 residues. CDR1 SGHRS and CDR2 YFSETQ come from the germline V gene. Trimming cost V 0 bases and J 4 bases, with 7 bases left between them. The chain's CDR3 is CASSLERGTGELFF. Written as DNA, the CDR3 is TGCGCCAGCAGCTTGGAGAGGGGCACCGGGGAGCTGTTTTTT.

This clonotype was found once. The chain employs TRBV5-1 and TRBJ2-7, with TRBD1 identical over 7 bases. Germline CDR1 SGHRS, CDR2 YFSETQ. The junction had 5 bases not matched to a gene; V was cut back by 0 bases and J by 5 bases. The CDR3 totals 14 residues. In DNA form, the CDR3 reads TGCGCCAGCAGCTTGGCCGGGACAGAAGACGAGCAGTACTTC. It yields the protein CASSLAGTEDEQYF.

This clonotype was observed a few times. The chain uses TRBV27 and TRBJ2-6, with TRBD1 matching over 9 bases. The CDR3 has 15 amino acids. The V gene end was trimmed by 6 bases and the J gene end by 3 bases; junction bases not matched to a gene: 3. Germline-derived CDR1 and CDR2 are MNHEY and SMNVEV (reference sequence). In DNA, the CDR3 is TGTGCCAGCAGACAGGGGGCTGGTGGGGCCAACGTCCTGACTTTC. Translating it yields CASRQGAGGANVLTF.

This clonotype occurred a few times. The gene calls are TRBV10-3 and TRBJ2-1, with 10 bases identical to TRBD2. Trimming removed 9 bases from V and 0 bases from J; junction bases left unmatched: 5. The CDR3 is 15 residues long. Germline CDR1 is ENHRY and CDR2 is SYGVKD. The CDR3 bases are TGTGCCATTACTAGCGGGATTACCTCCTACAATGAGCAGTTCTTC. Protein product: CAITSGITSYNEQFF.

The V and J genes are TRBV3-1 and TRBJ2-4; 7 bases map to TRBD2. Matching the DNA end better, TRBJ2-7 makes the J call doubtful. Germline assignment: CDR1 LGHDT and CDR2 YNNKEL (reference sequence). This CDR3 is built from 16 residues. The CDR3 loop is CASSQAGALADYEQYF. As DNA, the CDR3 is TGTGCCAGCAGCCAAGCTGGGGCCCTAGCGGACTACGAGCAGTACTTC.

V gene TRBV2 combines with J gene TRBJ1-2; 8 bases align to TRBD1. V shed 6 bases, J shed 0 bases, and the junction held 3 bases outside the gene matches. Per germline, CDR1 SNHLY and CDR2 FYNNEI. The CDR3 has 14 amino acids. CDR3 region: CASSDRGANYGYTF. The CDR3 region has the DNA TGTGCCAGCAGCGACAGGGGAGCTAACTATGGCTACACCTTC.

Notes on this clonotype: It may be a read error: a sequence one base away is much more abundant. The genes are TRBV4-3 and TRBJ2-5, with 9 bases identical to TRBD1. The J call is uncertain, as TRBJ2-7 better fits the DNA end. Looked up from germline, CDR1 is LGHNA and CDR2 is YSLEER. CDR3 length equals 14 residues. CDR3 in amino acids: CANSQGTGKYEQYF. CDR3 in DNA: TGCGCCAACAGCCAAGGGACAGGGAAATACGAGCAGTACTTC.

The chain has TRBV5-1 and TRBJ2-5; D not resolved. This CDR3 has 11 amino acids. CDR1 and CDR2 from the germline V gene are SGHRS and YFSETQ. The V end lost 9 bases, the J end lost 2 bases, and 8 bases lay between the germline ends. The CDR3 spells CATGLQETQYF. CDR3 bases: TGCGCCACAGGCCTACAAGAGACCCAGTACTTC.

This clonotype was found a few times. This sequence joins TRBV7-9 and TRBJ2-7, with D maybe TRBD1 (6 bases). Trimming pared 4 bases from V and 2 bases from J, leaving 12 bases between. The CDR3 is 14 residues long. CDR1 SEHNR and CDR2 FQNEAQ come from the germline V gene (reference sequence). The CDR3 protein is CASSSDRNPYEQYF. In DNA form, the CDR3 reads TGTGCCAGCAGCTCCGACAGGAACCCCTACGAGCAGTACTTC.

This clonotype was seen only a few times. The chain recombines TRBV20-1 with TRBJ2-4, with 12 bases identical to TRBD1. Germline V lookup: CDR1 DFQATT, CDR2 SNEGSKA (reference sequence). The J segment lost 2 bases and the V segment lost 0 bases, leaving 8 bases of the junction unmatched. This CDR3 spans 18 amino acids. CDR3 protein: CSAREGPGTGGPKNIQYF. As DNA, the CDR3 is TGCAGTGCTAGAGAAGGCCCCGGGACAGGGGGCCCCAAAAACATTCAGTACTTC.

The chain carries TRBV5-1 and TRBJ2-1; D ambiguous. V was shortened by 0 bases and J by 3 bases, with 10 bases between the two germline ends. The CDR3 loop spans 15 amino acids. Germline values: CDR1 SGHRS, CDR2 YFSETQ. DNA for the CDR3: TGCGCCAGCAGCTTGGCCGGTGTAAACTACAATGAGCAGTTCTTC. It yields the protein CASSLAGVNYNEQFF.

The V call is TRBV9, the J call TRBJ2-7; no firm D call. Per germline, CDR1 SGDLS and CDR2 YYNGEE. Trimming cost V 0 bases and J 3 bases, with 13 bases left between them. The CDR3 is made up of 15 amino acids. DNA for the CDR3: TGTGCCAGCAGCGTAGCGTCTGGCGAGCTCTACGAGCAGTACTTC. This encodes CASSVASGELYEQYF.

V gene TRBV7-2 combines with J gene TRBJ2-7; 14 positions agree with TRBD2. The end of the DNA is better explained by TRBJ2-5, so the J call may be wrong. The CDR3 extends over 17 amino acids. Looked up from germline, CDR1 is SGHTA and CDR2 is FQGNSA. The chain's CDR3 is CASSLVGTSGRGATQYF. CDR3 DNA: TGTGCCAGCAGCTTAGTTGGGACTAGCGGGAGAGGTGCGACCCAGTACTTC.

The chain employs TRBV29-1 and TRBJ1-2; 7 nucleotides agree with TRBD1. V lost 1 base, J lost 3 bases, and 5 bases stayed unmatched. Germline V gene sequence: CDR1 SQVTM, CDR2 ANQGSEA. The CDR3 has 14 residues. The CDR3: CSVEVWDSHYGYTF. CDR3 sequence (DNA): TGCAGCGTTGAAGTCTGGGACAGCCACTATGGCTACACCTTC.

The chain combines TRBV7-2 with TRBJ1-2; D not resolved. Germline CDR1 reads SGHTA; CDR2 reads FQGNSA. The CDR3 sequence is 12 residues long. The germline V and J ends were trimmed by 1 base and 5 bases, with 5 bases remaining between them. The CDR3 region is CASSLEYYGYTF. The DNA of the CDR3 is TGTGCCAGCAGCTTAGAATATTATGGCTACACCTTC.

CDR3 residues: CASSRGDGGSDTQYF. The CDR3 coding sequence is TGCGCCAGCAGCCGAGGGGACGGAGGGTCAGATACGCAGTATTTT. The chain joins TRBV5-1 to TRBJ2-3, with D maybe TRBD2 (6 bases). V was shortened by 4 bases and J by 4 bases, with 16 bases between the two germline ends. The CDR3 is made up of 15 amino acids. Germline-derived CDR1 and CDR2 are SGHRS and YFSETQ.